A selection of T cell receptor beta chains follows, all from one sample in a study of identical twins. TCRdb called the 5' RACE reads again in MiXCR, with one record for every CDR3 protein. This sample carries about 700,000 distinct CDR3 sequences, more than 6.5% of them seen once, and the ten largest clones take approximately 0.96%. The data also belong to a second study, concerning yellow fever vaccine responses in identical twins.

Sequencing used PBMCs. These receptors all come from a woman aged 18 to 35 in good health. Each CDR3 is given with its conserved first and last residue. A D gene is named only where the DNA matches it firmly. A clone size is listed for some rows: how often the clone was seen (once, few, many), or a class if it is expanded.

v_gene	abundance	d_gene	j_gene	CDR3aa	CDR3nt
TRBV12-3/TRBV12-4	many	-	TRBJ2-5	CASSFYGEETQYF	TGTGCCAGCAGTTTTTACGGAGAAGAGACCCAGTACTTC
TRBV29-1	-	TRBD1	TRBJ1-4	CSVFGQGPNEKLFF	TGCAGCGTCTTTGGACAGGGACCCAATGAAAAACTGTTTTTT
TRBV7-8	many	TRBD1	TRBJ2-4	CASSPADREDIQYF	TGTGCCAGCAGCCCAGCCGACAGGGAAGACATTCAGTACTTC
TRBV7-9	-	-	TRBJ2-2	CASSLFHNTGELFF	TGTGCCAGCAGCTTATTCCATAACACCGGGGAGCTGTTTTTT
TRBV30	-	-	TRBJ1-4	CAWSVVRANEKLFF	TGTGCCTGGAGTGTAGTCCGGGCTAATGAAAAACTGTTTTTT
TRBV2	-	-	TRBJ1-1	CASSEALRQVGEAFF	TGTGCCAGCAGTGAAGCGCTTCGGCAGGTGGGTGAAGCTTTCTTT
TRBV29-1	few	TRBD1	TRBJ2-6	CSVGDRVGANVLTF	TGCAGCGTGGGCGACAGGGTGGGGGCCAACGTCCTGACTTTC
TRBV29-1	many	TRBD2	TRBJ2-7	CSVDGGGETYEQYF	TGCAGCGTTGATGGCGGGGGGGAGACCTACGAGCAGTACTTC
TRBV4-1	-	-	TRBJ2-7	CASSQDQSREYEQYF	TGCGCCAGCAGCCAAGATCAGAGCAGGGAATACGAGCAGTACTTC
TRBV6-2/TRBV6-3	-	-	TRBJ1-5	CASSRVPTSNQPQHF	TGTGCCAGCAGTAGAGTTCCAACTAGCAATCAGCCCCAGCATTTT
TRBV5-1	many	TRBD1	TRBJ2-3	CASRNTGGDESDTQYF	TGCGCCAGCAGGAACACAGGGGGCGACGAGTCAGATACGCAGTATTTT
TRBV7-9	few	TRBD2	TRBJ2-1	CASSLLPGGFSYNEQFF	TGTGCCAGCAGCTTACTTCCGGGGGGGTTCTCCTACAATGAGCAGTTCTTC
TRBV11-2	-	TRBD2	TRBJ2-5	CASSSSGRATESQYF	TGTGCCAGCAGTTCTAGCGGGAGGGCCACGGAGTCCCAGTACTTC
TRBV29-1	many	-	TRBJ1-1	CSVEDPTGNTEAFF	TGCAGCGTTGAAGATCCCACAGGAAACACTGAAGCTTTCTTT
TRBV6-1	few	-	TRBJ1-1	CASGGAREAFF	TGTGCCAGCGGGGGGGCGCGGGAAGCTTTCTTT
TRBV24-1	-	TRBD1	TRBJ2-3	CATSDDRTGGATDTQYF	TGTGCCACCAGTGACGATAGGACAGGGGGCGCGACAGATACGCAGTATTTT